This T cell receptor (beta chain) was sequenced for a study of PD-1 blockade in classical Hodgkin lymphoma. For this clone: The antigen remains undetermined.

Study-wide points: When nivolumab was started under 1 year after ASCT, patients were excluded.

With no exception, relapse followed autologous stem cell transplantation in all patients, and brentuximab vedotin exposure varied. The method was immunoSEQ multiplex PCR; TCRdb's version includes in-frame clones alone and lacks a portion of them. Of approximately 60,000 clones in the sample, around 88% were seen once. This receptor was obtained from a human donor with classical Hodgkin lymphoma. This specimen consisted of peripheral blood mononuclear cells (PBMCs), obtained at baseline.

CDR3 nucleotides: TGTGCCAGCAGTTACTCTTCGGCAGAAGAGCAGTACTTC. The encoded protein is CASSYSSAEEQYF. The chain is built from TRBV6-6 and TRBJ2-7, with unresolved D. CDR3 length: 13 residues. Germline CDR1 is MNHNY and CDR2 is SVGAGI (reference sequence). V was cut by 0 bases and J by 7 bases, with 10 bases left in between.